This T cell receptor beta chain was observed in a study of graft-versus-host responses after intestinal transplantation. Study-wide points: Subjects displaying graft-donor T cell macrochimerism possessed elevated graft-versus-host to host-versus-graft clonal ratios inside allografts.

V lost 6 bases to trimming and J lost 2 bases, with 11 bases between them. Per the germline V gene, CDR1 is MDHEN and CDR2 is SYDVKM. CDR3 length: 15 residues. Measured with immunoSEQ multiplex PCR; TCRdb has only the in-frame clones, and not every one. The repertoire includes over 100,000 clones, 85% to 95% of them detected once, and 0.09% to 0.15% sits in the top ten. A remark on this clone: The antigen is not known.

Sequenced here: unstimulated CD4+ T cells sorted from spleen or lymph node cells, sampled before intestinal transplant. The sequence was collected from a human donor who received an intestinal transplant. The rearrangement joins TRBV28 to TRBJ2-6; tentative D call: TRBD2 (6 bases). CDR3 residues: CASRSPGAGANVLTF. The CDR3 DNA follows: TGTGCCAGCAGGTCCCCGGGGGCTGGGGCCAACGTCCTGACTTTC.